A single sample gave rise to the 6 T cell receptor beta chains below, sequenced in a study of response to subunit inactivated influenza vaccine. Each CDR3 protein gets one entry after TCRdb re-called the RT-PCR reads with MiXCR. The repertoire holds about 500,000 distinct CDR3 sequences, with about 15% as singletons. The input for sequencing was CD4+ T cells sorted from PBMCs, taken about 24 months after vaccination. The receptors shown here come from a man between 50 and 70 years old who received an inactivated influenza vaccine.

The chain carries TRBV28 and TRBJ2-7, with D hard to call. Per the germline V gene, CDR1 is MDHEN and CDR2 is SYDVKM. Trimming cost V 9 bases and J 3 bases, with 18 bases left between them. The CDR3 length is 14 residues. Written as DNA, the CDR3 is TGTGCCAGACTCCAGATAGTAGAAATCTACGAGCAGTACTTC. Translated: CARLQIVEIYEQYF.

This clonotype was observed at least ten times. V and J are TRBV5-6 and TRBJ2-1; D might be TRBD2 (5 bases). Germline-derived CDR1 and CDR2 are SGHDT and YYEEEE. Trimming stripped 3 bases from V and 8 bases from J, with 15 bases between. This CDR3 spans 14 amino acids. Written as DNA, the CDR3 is TGTGCCAGCAGCTCCCCCGGTCGGGGAGATGAGCAGTTCTTC. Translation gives CASSSPGRGDEQFF. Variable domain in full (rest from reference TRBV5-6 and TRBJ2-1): DAGVTQSPTHLIKTRGQQVTLRCSPKSGHDTVSWYQQALGQGPQFIFQYYEEEERQRGNFPDRFSGHQFPNYSSELNVNALLLGDSALYLCASSSPGRGDEQFFGPGTRLTVL.

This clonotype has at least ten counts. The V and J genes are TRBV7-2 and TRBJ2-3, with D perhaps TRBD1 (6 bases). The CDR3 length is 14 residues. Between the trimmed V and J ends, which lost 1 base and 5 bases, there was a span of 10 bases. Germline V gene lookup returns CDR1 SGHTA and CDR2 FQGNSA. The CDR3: CASSLDRVVDTQYF. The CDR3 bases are TGTGCCAGCAGCTTAGACAGGGTGGTAGATACGCAGTATTTT.

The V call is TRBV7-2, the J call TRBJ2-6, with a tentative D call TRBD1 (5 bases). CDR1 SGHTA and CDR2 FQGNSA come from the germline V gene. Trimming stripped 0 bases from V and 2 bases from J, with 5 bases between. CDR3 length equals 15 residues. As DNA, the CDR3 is TGTGCCAGCAGCTTAGCCAGGGCTGGGGCCAACGTCCTGACTTTC. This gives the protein CASSLARAGANVLTF.

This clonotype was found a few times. CDR3 in DNA: TGCGCCAGCAGCCAAGGGACTAGCGGGAGTATATGGACCCTAAATGAGCAGTTCTTC. Protein: CASSQGTSGSIWTLNEQFF. The gene calls are TRBV4-3 and TRBJ2-1, with 13 bases identical to TRBD2. The CDR3 loop spans 19 amino acids. Losses at the gene ends were 1 base for V and 7 bases for J; bases not matched to a gene: 13. Germline V CDR1 and CDR2: LGHNA, YSLEER.

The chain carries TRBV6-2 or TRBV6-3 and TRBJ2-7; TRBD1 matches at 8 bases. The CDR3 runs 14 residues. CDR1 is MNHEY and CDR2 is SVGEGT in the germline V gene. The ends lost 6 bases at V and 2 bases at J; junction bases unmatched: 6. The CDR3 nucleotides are TGTGCCAGCAGCCAAGACAGGGGAACCTACGAGCAGTACTTC. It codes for CASSQDRGTYEQYF.